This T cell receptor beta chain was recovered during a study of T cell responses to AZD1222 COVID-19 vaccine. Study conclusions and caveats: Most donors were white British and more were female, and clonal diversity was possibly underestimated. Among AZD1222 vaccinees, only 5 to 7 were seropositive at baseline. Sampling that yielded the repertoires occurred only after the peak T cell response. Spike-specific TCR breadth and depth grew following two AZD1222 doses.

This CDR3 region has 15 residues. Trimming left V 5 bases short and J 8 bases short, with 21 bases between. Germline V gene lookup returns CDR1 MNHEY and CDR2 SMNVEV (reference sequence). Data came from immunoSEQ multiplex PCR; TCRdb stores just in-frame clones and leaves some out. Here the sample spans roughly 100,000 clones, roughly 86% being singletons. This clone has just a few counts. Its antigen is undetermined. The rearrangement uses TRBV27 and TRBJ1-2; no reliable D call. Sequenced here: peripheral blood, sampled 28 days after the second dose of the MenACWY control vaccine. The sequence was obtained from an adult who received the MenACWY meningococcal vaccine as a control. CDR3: CASSALEGPLWGYTF. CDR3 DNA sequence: TGTGCCAGCAGTGCCCTCGAGGGCCCCCTATGGGGCTACACCTTC.